This entry lists 10 T cell receptor beta chains sequenced from one sample in a study of CD8+ T cells in alopecia areata. RNA extraction was followed by reverse transcription into cDNA, which acted as the sequencing template. The repertoire was sequenced with immunoSEQ multiplex PCR; TCRdb's copy has only in-frame clones and lacks some. The repertoire holds some 150,000 clones, with about 54% as singletons. Treatment denoted: oral pan-JAK inhibitor, 5-10 mg twice daily. The starting material was CD4+ T cells sorted from blood, obtained around week 55, from a patient treated with tofacitinib. The origin of the receptors is a human donor with alopecia areata.

This clone was recorded a few times. This chain uses TRBV30 with TRBJ1-6, with D unresolved. Germline V gene lookup returns CDR1 GTSNPN and CDR2 SVGIG (reference sequence). The CDR3 spans 13 residues. V was trimmed by 4 bases and J by 10 bases, leaving 14 bases between them. This CDR3 reads CAWKGSGGSPLHF. The CDR3 DNA follows: TGTGCCTGGAAAGGATCGGGAGGCTCACCCCTCCACTTT.

V gene TRBV27 combines with J gene TRBJ1-6, with TRBD1 as a possible D gene (5 bases). Germline CDR1 and CDR2: MNHEY and SMNVEV (reference sequence). V was shortened by 6 bases and J by 10 bases, with 19 bases between the two germline ends. The CDR3 loop spans 15 amino acids. CDR3 DNA sequence: TGTGCCAGCAGACCTACGACAGCCGCCGGGTCACCCCTCCACTTT. Its protein product is CASRPTTAAGSPLHF.

This chain links TRBV4-1 with TRBJ2-1; D could derive from TRBD1 or TRBD2 (5 bases each). The CDR3 is 12 amino acids. Trimming took 5 bases from V and 8 from J, leaving 10 bases between them. Germline V gene sequence: CDR1 MGHRA, CDR2 YSYEKL. CDR3 in amino acids: CASSSREYEQFF. The DNA of the CDR3 is TGCGCCAGCAGCTCCAGGGAGTATGAGCAGTTCTTC.

The chain carries TRBV6-5 and TRBJ1-4; no firm D call. This CDR3 has 14 amino acids. The ends were cut back, 0 bases at V and 6 bases at J, with 8 bases in the middle. CDR1 is MNHEY and CDR2 is SVGAGI in the germline V gene. CDR3 in amino acids: CASSYSYQDEKLFF. CDR3 nucleotides: TGTGCCAGCAGTTACTCTTACCAAGATGAAAAACTGTTTTTT.

J is TRBJ2-7 and V is TRBV10-3; 7 bases fit TRBD1. The CDR3 runs 13 residues. V shed 5 bases, J shed 0 bases, and the junction held 1 base outside the gene matches. The germline CDR1 and CDR2 sequences are ENHRY and SYGVKD. The CDR3, as DNA: TGTGCCATCAGTTGGGACAGCTCCTACGAGCAGTACTTC. It specifies CAISWDSSYEQYF.

The chain has TRBV6-5 and TRBJ2-1, with 8 positions matching TRBD2. V trimming: 6 bases; J trimming: 4 bases; junction bases outside the gene matches: 5. The CDR3 spans 14 residues. Germline V CDR1 and CDR2: MNHEY, SVGAGI. The CDR3: CASRGGGLYNEQFF. The CDR3 nucleotides read TGTGCCAGCAGGGGCGGGGGGTTGTACAATGAGCAGTTCTTC.

This clone was detected only once. The chain joins TRBV27 to TRBJ2-3; D is uncertain. CDR3 size: 15 residues. Germline V gene sequence: CDR1 MNHEY, CDR2 SMNVEV (reference sequence). V lost 6 bases, J lost 2 bases, and 15 bases lay in between. DNA of the CDR3: TGTGCCAGCAGCCCCCGGGTGGAGATCACAGATACGCAGTATTTT. This gives the protein CASSPRVEITDTQYF.

The genes are TRBV25-1 and TRBJ2-7, with TRBD1 matching over 7 bases. This CDR3 has 13 residues. From germline, CDR1 is MGHDK and CDR2 SYGVNS. V trimming: 4 bases; J trimming: 6 bases; junction bases outside the gene matches: 6. The CDR3 loop is CASSGQGLVEQYF. The DNA of the CDR3 is TGTGCCAGCAGTGGACAGGGTTTAGTCGAGCAGTACTTC.

The rearrangement uses TRBV5-1 and TRBJ2-7, with TRBD2 matching over 12 bases. CDR1 and CDR2 from the germline V gene are SGHRS and YFSETQ. The CDR3 loop spans 15 amino acids. V shed 3 bases and J 7 bases; nucleotides not matched to a gene: 8. The DNA for the CDR3 is TGCGCCAGCAGCTCCGCTAGCGGGGGGGCAAAGGAGCAGTACTTC. Encoded protein: CASSSASGGAKEQYF.

The V call is TRBV25-1, the J call TRBJ1-2; 12 nucleotides match TRBD1. The V gene end was trimmed by 3 bases and the J gene end by 4 bases; junction bases not matched to a gene: 9. Germline V CDR1 and CDR2: MGHDK, SYGVNS. The CDR3 spans 17 residues. The CDR3 sequence: CASSDPLGTGGSYGYTF. DNA for the CDR3: TGTGCCAGCAGTGACCCCCTCGGGACAGGGGGCAGCTATGGCTACACCTTC.